This TCR beta chain was obtained from a study of T-cell reconstitution after alpha-beta-depleted transplantation in children. Study-wide findings and caveats: From newly produced T cells came most of the T-cell counts and diversity one year after transplant. About two months after transplant, alpha-beta T cells reportedly came from several hundred expanded graft clones. Some patients' high day-60 TCRbeta diversity was attributed to recipient cells surviving conditioning.

In its sample, this clonotype was seen many times. What it binds is unknown. The CDR3 length is 12 residues. CDR1 and CDR2 from the germline V gene are SGHDT and YYEEEE. V was cut by 6 bases and J by 12 bases, with 13 bases left in between. Unique molecular identifiers were built into the TCRbeta library. TCRdb reanalysed the PCR reads using MiXCR and keeps one entry per CDR3 protein. The data show 250,000 or so distinct CDR3 sequences, 8.2% seen once. Sequenced material: PBMCs, mostly from graft donor cells, taken 180 days after TCRalphabeta/CD19-depleted stem cell transplant. This TCR derives from a male patient aged 10 to 17 who had a stem cell transplant for acute lymphoblastic leukemia, so the T cells may come from the graft donor. The gene calls are TRBV5-6 and TRBJ1-6; D not resolved. This CDR3 reads CASMFDGEPLHF. The DNA for the CDR3 is TGTGCCAGCATGTTCGACGGAGAACCCCTCCACTTT.